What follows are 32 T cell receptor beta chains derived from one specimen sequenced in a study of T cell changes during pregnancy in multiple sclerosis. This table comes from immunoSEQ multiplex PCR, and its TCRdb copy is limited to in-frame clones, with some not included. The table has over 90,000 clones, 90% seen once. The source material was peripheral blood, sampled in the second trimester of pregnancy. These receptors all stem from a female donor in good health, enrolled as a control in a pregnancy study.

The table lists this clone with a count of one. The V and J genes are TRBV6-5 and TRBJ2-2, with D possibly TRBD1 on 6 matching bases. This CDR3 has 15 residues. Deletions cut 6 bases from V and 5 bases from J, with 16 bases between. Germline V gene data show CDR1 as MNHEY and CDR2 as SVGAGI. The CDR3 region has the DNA TGTGCCAGCAGCCGTGGACAGTTTAGGACCGGGGAGCTGTTTTTT. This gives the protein CASSRGQFRTGELFF.

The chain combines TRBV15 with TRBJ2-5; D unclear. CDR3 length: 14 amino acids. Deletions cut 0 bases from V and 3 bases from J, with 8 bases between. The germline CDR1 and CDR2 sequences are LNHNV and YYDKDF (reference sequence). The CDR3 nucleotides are TGTGCCACCAGCAGAGATCTCAGAAAAGAGACCCAGTACTTC. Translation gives CATSRDLRKETQYF.

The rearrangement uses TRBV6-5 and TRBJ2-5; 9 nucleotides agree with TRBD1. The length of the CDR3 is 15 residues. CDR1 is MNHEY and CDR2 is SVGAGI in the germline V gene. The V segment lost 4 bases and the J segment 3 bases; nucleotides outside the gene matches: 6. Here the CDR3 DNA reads TGTGCCAGCAGTTGGTCCGGGACAGGGAAAGAGACCCAGTACTTC. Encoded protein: CASSWSGTGKETQYF.

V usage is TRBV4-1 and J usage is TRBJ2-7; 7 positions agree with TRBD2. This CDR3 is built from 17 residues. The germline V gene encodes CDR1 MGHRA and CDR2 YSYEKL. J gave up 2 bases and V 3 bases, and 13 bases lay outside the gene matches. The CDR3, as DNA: TGCGCCAGCAGCCAGTGGGCGGGGGTCAGAATTCCCTACGAGCAGTACTTC. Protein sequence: CASSQWAGVRIPYEQYF.

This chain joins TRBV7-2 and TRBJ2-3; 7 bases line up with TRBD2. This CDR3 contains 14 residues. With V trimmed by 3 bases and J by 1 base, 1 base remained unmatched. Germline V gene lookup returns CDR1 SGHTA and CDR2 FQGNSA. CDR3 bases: TGTGCCAGCAGCTTCGGACTAGGCACAGATACGCAGTATTTT. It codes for CASSFGLGTDTQYF.

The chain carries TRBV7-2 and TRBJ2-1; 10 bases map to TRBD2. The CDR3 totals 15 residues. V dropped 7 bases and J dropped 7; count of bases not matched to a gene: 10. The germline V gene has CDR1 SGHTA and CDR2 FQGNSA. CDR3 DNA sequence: TGTGCCAGCACACGACTTAGCGGGAGGTTTAATGAGCAGTTCTTC. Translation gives CASTRLSGRFNEQFF.

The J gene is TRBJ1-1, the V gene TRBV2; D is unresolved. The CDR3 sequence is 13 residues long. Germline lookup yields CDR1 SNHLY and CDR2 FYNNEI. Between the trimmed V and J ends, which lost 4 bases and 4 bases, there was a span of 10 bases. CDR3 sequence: CASSALAGTEAFF. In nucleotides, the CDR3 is TGTGCCAGCAGTGCCTTGGCGGGCACTGAAGCTTTCTTT.

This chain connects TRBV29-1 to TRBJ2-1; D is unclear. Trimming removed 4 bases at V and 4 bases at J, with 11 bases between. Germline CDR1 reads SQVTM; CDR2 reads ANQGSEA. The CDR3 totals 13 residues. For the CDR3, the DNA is TGCAGCGTTGTGGCAGAACTATACAATGAGCAGTTCTTC. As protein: CSVVAELYNEQFF.

The CDR3 loop reads CASSHTGTGGQGTDTQYF. In DNA form, the CDR3 reads TGTGCCAGCTCACACACCGGGACAGGGGGACAGGGCACAGATACGCAGTATTTT. J is TRBJ2-3 and V is TRBV18; 11 bases fit TRBD1. The CDR3 is 18 residues long. CDR1 and CDR2 from the germline V gene are KGHSH and LQKENI. The J segment lost 1 base and the V segment lost 4 bases, leaving 10 bases of the junction unmatched. The variable domain in full, completed from reference TRBV18 and TRBJ2-3, reads NAGVMQNPRHLVRRRGQEARLRCSPMKGHSHVYWYRQLPEEGLKFMVYLQKENIIDESGMPKERFSAEFPKEGPSILRIQQVVRGDSAAYFCASSHTGTGGQGTDTQYFGPGTRLTVL.

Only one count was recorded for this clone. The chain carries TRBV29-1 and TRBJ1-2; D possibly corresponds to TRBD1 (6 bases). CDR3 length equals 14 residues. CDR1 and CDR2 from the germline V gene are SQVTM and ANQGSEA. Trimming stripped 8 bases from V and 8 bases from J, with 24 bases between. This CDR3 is CSTGQSPLVGGYTF. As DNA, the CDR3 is TGCAGCACCGGACAGTCCCCCCTTGTGGGCGGCTACACCTTC.

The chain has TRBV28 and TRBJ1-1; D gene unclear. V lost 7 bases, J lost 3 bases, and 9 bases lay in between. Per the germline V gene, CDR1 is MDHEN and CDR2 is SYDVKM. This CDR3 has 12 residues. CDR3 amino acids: CASTQKYTEAFF. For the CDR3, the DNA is TGTGCCAGCACACAGAAGTACACTGAAGCTTTCTTT.

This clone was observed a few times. CDR3: CASSSTGVGNTIYF. The CDR3 DNA sequence: TGTGCCAGCAGCTCTACAGGAGTTGGAAACACCATATATTTT. V and J are TRBV9 and TRBJ1-3; D is possibly TRBD1 (5 bases). Looked up from germline, CDR1 is SGDLS and CDR2 is YYNGEE. Trimming took 4 bases from V and 3 from J, leaving 11 bases between them. The CDR3 runs 14 residues.

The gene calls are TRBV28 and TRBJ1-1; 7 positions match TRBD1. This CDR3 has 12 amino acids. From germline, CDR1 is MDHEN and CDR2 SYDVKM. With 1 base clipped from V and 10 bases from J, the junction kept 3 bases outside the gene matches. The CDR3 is CASSLSGTVAFF. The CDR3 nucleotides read TGTGCCAGCAGTTTATCCGGGACAGTAGCTTTCTTT. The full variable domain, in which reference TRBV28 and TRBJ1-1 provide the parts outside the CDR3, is DVKVTQSSRYLVKRTGEKVFLECVQDMDHENMFWYRQDPGLGLRLIYFSYDVKMKEKGDIPEGYSVSREKKERFSLILESASTNQTSMYLCASSLSGTVAFFGQGTRLTVV.

The CDR3 region has the DNA TGTGCCAGCAGTCCTATTTGGCAGGGGACTAACTATGGCTACACCTTC. Translated, it gives CASSPIWQGTNYGYTF. V and J are TRBV27 and TRBJ1-2; possibly TRBD1 for D (6 bases). CDR1 and CDR2 from the germline V gene are MNHEY and SMNVEV (reference sequence). V was shortened by 5 bases and J by 0 bases, with 16 bases between the two germline ends. This CDR3 has 16 amino acids.

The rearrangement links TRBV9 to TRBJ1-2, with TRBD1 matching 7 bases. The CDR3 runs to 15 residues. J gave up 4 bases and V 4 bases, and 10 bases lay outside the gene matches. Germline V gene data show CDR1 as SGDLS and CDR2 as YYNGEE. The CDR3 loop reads CASSFTTGDGYGYTF. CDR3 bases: TGTGCCAGCAGCTTTACCACAGGGGACGGCTATGGCTACACCTTC.

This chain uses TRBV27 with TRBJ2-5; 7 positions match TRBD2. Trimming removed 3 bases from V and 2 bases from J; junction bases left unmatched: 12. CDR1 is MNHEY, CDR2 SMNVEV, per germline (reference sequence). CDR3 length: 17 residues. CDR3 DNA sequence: TGTGCCAGCAGTTTGGGAAGGGCTAGCGGCCATCAAGAGACCCAGTACTTC. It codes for CASSLGRASGHQETQYF.

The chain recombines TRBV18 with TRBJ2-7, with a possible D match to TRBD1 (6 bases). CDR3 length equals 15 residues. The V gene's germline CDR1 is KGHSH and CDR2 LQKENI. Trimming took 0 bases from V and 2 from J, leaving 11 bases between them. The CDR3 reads CASSPPGGATYEQYF. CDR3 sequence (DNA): TGTGCCAGCTCACCACCAGGGGGAGCGACCTACGAGCAGTACTTC.

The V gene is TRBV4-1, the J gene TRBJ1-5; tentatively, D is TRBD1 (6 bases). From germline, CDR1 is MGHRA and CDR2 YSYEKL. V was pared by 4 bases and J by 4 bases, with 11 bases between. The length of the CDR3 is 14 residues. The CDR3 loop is CASSLGQSNQPQHF. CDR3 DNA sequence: TGCGCCAGCAGCCTTGGACAGAGTAATCAGCCCCAGCATTTT.

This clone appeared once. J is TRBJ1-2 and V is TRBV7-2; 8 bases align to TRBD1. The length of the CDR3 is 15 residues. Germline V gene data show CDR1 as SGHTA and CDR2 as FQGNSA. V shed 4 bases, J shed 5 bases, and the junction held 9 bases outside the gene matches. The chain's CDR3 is CASSSPDRAAYGYTF. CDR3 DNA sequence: TGTGCCAGCAGCTCCCCGGACAGGGCGGCATATGGCTACACCTTC. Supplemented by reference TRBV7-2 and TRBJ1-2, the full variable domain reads GAGVSQSPSNKVTEKGKDVELRCDPISGHTALYWYRQSLGQGLEFLIYFQGNSAPDKSGLPSDRFSAERTGGSVSTLTIQRTQQEDSAVYLCASSSPDRAAYGYTFGSGTRLTVV.

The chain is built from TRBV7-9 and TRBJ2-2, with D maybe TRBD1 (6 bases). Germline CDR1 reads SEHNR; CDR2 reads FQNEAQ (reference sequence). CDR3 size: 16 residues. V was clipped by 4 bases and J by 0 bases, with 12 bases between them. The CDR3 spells CASSSSRTANTGELFF. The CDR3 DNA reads TGTGCCAGCAGCTCGAGCCGGACAGCGAACACCGGGGAGCTGTTTTTT.

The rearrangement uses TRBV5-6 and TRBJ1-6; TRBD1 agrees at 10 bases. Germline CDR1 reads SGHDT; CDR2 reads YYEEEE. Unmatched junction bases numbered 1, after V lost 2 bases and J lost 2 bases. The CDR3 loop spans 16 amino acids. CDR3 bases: TGTGCCAGCAGCTTCGGGACAGGGGCCTATAATTCACCCCTCCACTTT. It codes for CASSFGTGAYNSPLHF. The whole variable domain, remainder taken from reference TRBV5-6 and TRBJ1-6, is DAGVTQSPTHLIKTRGQQVTLRCSPKSGHDTVSWYQQALGQGPQFIFQYYEEEERQRGNFPDRFSGHQFPNYSSELNVNALLLGDSALYLCASSFGTGAYNSPLHFGNGTRLTVT.

The CDR3 loop is CASSPPNRDSDYGYTF. The DNA of the CDR3 is TGTGCCAGCAGCCCACCAAACCGGGACAGTGATTATGGCTACACCTTC. This rearrangement joins TRBV7-9 to TRBJ1-2, with 7 bases identical to TRBD1. V trimming: 5 bases; J trimming: 5 bases; junction bases outside the gene matches: 14. Germline V gene lookup returns CDR1 SEHNR and CDR2 FQNEAQ (reference sequence). The CDR3 is 16 residues long.

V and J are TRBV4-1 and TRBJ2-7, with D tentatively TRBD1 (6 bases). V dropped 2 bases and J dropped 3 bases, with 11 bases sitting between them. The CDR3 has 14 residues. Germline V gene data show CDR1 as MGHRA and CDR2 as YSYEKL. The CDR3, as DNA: TGCGCCAGCAGCCAACTACAGGGTAACTACGAGCAGTACTTC. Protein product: CASSQLQGNYEQYF.

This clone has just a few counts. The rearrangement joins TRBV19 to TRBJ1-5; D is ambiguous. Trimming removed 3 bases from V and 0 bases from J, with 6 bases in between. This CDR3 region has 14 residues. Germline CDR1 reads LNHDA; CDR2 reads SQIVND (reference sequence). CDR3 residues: CASSIQISNQPQHF. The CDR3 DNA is TGTGCCAGTAGTATTCAAATTAGCAATCAGCCCCAGCATTTT.

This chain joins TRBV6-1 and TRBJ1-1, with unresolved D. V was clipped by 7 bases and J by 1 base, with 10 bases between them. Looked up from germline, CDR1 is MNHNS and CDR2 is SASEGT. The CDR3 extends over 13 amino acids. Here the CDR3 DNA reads TGTGCCAGCACCTCGACACGGAACACTGAAGCTTTCTTT. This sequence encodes CASTSTRNTEAFF.

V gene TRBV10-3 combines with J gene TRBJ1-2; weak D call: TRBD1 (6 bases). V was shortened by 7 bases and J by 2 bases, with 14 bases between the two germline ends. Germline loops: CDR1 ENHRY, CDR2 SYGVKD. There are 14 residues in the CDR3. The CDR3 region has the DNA TGTGCCATCAAAGGGGCCGGACAGAACTATGGCTACACCTTC. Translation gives CAIKGAGQNYGYTF.

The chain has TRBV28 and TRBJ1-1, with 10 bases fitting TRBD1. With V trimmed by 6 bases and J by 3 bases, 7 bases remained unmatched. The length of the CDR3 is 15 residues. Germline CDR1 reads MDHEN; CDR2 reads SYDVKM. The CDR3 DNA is TGTGCCAGCAGCCCCGGGACAGGGGCACACACTGAAGCTTTCTTT. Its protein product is CASSPGTGAHTEAFF.

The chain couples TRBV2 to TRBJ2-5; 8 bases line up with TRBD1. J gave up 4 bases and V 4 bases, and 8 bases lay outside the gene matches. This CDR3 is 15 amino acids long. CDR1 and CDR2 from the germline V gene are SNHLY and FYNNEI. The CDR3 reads CASSATTGAGETQYF. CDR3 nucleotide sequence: TGTGCCAGCAGTGCGACGACAGGGGCTGGAGAGACCCAGTACTTC.

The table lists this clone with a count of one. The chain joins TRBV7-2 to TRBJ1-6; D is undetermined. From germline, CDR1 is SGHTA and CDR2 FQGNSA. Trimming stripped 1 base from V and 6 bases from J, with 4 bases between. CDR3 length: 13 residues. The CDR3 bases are TGTGCCAGCAGCTTAGACAGTAATTCACCCCTCCACTTT. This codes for CASSLDSNSPLHF.

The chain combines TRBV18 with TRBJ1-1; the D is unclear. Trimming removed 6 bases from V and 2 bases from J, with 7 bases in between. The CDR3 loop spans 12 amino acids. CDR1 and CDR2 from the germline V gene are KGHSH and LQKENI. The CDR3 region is CASSPLNTEAFF. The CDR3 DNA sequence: TGTGCCAGCTCTCCTCTTAACACTGAAGCTTTCTTT.

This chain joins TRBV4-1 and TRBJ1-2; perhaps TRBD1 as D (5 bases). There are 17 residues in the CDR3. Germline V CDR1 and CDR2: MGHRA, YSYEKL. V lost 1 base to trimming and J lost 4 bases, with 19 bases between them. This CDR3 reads CASSQGPARGESYGYTF. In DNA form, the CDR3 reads TGCGCCAGCAGCCAAGGACCCGCGCGGGGGGAGAGCTATGGCTACACCTTC.

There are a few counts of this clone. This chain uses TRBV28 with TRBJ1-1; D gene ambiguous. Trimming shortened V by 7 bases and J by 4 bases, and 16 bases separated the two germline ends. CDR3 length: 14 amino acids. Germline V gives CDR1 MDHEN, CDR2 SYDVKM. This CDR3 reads CASNSPPSSTEAFF. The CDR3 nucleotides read TGTGCCAGCAATTCCCCCCCAAGTAGCACTGAAGCTTTCTTT.